This T cell receptor beta chain was recorded in a study of blood T cells in healthy people across ages. The CDR3 is made up of 16 amino acids. Per the germline V gene, CDR1 is SGHTA and CDR2 is FQGNSA. After removal of 7 bases from V and 2 bases from J, the junction contained 8 bases not matched to a gene. At least 7 million PBMCs were isolated per sample. For the second PCR, which ran for roughly 6 to 12 cycles, a sample-barcoded 5' primer and a J-beta primer mix were used. One entry per CDR3 protein results from TCRdb running MiXCR on the 5' RACE reads. The sample records about 930,000 distinct CDR3 sequences, almost 30% being singletons. In addition, the sample was reused for a study of T cells of mothers and their children.

The chain couples TRBV7-2 to TRBJ2-2; 9 bases align to TRBD1. The receptor was derived from a woman aged 40-49 years in good health. Sequencing was carried out using blood. The CDR3 sequence: CASTNLQGANTGELFF. CDR3 nucleotide sequence: TGTGCCAGCACCAATTTACAGGGGGCAAACACCGGGGAGCTGTTTTTT.